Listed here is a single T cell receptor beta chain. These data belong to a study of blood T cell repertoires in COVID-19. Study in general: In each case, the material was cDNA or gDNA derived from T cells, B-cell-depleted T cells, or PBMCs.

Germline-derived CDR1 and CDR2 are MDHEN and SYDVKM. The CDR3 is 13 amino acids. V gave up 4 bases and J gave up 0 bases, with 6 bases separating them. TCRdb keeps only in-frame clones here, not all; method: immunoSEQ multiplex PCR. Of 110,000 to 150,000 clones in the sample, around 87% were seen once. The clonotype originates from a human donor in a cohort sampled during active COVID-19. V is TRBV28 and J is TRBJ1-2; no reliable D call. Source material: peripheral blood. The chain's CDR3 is CASSSVTNYGYTF. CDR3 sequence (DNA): TGTGCCAGCAGTTCGGTAACTAACTATGGCTACACCTTC.